What follows are 31 T cell receptor beta chains derived from one specimen sequenced in a study of cytomegalovirus exposure and HLA in healthy donors. The method was immunoSEQ multiplex PCR; TCRdb's version includes in-frame clones alone and lacks a portion of them. The sample shows about 260,000 clones, about 90% of them seen only once. The specimen was PBMCs. All receptors derive from a woman in her 30s in good health and CMV-seronegative.

The rearrangement joins TRBV29-1 to TRBJ2-1, with TRBD2 matching over 9 bases. CDR3 length equals 17 residues. Germline CDR1 and CDR2: SQVTM and ANQGSEA. V shed 5 bases and J 2 bases; nucleotides not matched to a gene: 13. CDR3 loop: CSVIDLAGAPPYNEQFF. CDR3 nucleotides: TGCAGCGTTATCGACTTAGCGGGAGCCCCCCCCTACAATGAGCAGTTCTTC.

The chain couples TRBV19 to TRBJ2-3; unclear D gene. The CDR3 totals 11 residues. Trimming cost V 5 bases and J 4 bases, with 4 bases left between them. CDR1 and CDR2 (germline): LNHDA, SQIVND (reference sequence). CDR3 sequence: CASSRADTQYF. DNA of the CDR3: TGTGCCAGTAGTCGAGCAGATACGCAGTATTTT.

This chain joins TRBV7-6 and TRBJ2-7; 7 bases align to TRBD1. Germline V CDR1 and CDR2: SGHVS, FNYEAQ. V dropped 4 bases and J dropped 1; count of bases not matched to a gene: 4. The CDR3 has 14 amino acids. The CDR3 sequence is CASSWGTESYEQYF. The CDR3 bases are TGTGCCAGCAGCTGGGGGACAGAATCCTACGAGCAGTACTTC.

V is TRBV27 and J is TRBJ2-2; D is possibly TRBD1 (6 bases). This CDR3 region has 16 residues. CDR1 is MNHEY, CDR2 SMNVEV, per germline (reference sequence). V lost 0 bases and J lost 5, with 13 bases in between. CDR3 nucleotide sequence: TGTGCCAGCAGTTTATCCGGGACACTAATTACCGGGGAGCTGTTTTTT. Its protein product is CASSLSGTLITGELFF.

The chain couples TRBV28 to TRBJ1-1, with D perhaps matching TRBD1 (5 bases). The germline CDR1 and CDR2 sequences are MDHEN and SYDVKM. The germline V and J ends were trimmed by 8 bases and 4 bases, with 23 bases remaining between them. The CDR3 is 16 amino acids. The CDR3 DNA sequence: TGTGCCAGCCTGCTTACAGCGGGGCCGTACAGCACTGAAGCTTTCTTT. Translated: CASLLTAGPYSTEAFF.

The chain combines TRBV7-8 with TRBJ2-7; TRBD1 is a possible D gene (5 bases). Trimming removed 7 bases from V and 0 bases from J, with 16 bases in between. CDR1 and CDR2 from the germline V gene are SGHVS and FQNEAQ. The CDR3 totals 15 residues. The chain's CDR3 is CASKYDSLSSYEQYF. CDR3 bases: TGTGCCAGCAAGTACGACAGTCTGAGCTCCTACGAGCAGTACTTC.

This chain uses TRBV5-5 with TRBJ2-7; the D gene is possibly TRBD1 (8 bases). This CDR3 is 14 amino acids long. V dropped 2 bases and J dropped 4 bases, with 13 bases sitting between them. Looked up from germline, CDR1 is SGHKS and CDR2 is YYEKEE (reference sequence). Here the CDR3 reads CASSLVQGGYEQYF. Here the CDR3 DNA reads TGTGCCAGCAGCTTAGTACAGGGGGGGTACGAGCAGTACTTC.

V is TRBV6-5 and J is TRBJ2-5; the D gene is possibly TRBD2 (5 bases). Trimming pared 4 bases from V and 3 bases from J, leaving 12 bases between. Germline V gives CDR1 MNHEY, CDR2 SVGAGI. This CDR3 comprises 14 residues. The CDR3 bases are TGTGCCAGCAGTTTCATTAGCGACAAAGAGACCCAGTACTTC. Translating gives CASSFISDKETQYF.

V gene TRBV28 combines with J gene TRBJ2-7; TRBD1 matches 8 bases. V shed 2 bases and J 0 bases; nucleotides not matched to a gene: 12. The CDR3 consists of 18 residues. Germline CDR1 MDHEN, CDR2 SYDVKM. CDR3 nucleotide sequence: TGTGCCAGCAGTTTAGGTTTGGGACAGGAGGCCCTCTCCTACGAGCAGTACTTC. Encoded protein: CASSLGLGQEALSYEQYF.

The chain couples TRBV5-1 to TRBJ2-3; 11 bases map to TRBD2. The trim removed 3 bases at V and 0 bases at J, leaving 9 bases unmatched. From germline, CDR1 is SGHRS and CDR2 YFSETQ. This CDR3 has 18 residues. Here the CDR3 reads CASSSDLLAGDSTDTQYF. CDR3 nucleotides: TGCGCCAGCAGCTCTGATCTACTAGCGGGAGATAGCACAGATACGCAGTATTTT.

This clone was seen a single time. The genes are TRBV7-3 and TRBJ2-7, with a possible D match to TRBD1 (6 bases). Trimming took 5 bases from V and 6 from J, leaving 14 bases between them. Looked up from germline, CDR1 is SGHTA and CDR2 is FQGTGA. CDR3 length: 13 residues. DNA for the CDR3: TGTGCCAGCAGCAGTACAGGGTCAGCCGAGCAGTACTTC. Protein sequence: CASSSTGSAEQYF. Complete variable domain (other parts from reference TRBV7-3 and TRBJ2-7): GAGVSQTPSNKVTEKGKYVELRCDPISGHTALYWYRQSLGQGPEFLIYFQGTGAADDSGLPNDRFFAVRPEGSVSTLKIQRTERGDSAVYLCASSSTGSAEQYFGPGTRLTVT.

V is TRBV19 and J is TRBJ1-1; the D gene is possibly TRBD1 (5 bases). Germline CDR1 is LNHDA and CDR2 is SQIVND (reference sequence). CDR3 length: 14 amino acids. Trimming removed 3 bases at V and 1 base at J, with 9 bases between. CDR3 in amino acids: CASSISGGNTEAFF. The CDR3 nucleotides are TGTGCCAGTAGTATTTCGGGGGGGAACACTGAAGCTTTCTTT.

This chain uses TRBV18 with TRBJ2-7; D is unclear. The CDR3 has 13 residues. With 2 bases removed from V and 3 bases from J, the gap between germline ends came to 8 bases. Germline CDR1 is KGHSH and CDR2 is LQKENI. CDR3 sequence (DNA): TGTGCCAGCTCACCAACGGGTAACTACGAGCAGTACTTC. It yields the protein CASSPTGNYEQYF.

This chain uses TRBV19 with TRBJ1-1; D is possibly TRBD1 (5 bases). V lost 3 bases and J 5 bases, leaving 10 bases between the germline ends. The CDR3 spans 13 residues. Germline-derived CDR1 and CDR2 are LNHDA and SQIVND (reference sequence). The CDR3 sequence is CASSMDKGTEAFF. In nucleotides, the CDR3 is TGTGCCAGTAGTATGGACAAGGGAACTGAAGCTTTCTTT.

This rearrangement joins TRBV19 to TRBJ2-7; 11 positions match TRBD1. The CDR3 length is 14 residues. Germline V gives CDR1 LNHDA, CDR2 SQIVND (reference sequence). Unmatched junction bases numbered 5, after V lost 7 bases and J lost 3 bases. The CDR3: CASTSGTGGYEQYF. The CDR3 DNA reads as TGTGCCAGTACCTCCGGGACAGGGGGCTACGAGCAGTACTTC.

The chain recombines TRBV28 with TRBJ2-7, with D maybe TRBD1 (6 bases). The germline gives CDR1 MDHEN, CDR2 SYDVKM. CDR3 length: 14 amino acids. V lost 7 bases to trimming and J lost 0 bases, with 13 bases between them. CDR3 sequence: CASMNYRDSYEQYF. In DNA, the CDR3 is TGTGCCAGCATGAACTACAGGGACTCCTACGAGCAGTACTTC.

V gene TRBV6-5 combines with J gene TRBJ2-1; 10 nucleotides line up with TRBD2. The CDR3 covers 16 residues. Unmatched junction bases numbered 8, after V lost 1 base and J lost 8 bases. CDR1 and CDR2 (germline): MNHEY, SVGAGI. The chain's CDR3 is CASSYLPSGSEYEQFF. The CDR3 DNA follows: TGTGCCAGCAGTTACTTGCCTAGCGGGAGTGAATATGAGCAGTTCTTC.

This chain joins TRBV2 and TRBJ2-7; D unresolved. This CDR3 is built from 14 residues. Looked up from germline, CDR1 is SNHLY and CDR2 is FYNNEI. V was trimmed by 10 bases and J by 2 bases, leaving 18 bases between them. CDR3 sequence (DNA): TGTGCCACCTACAGTCCCCGAAATGCCTACGAGCAGTACTTC. It codes for CATYSPRNAYEQYF.

To note about this clone: This sample also contains other DNA sequences that code for the same CDR3. The chain links TRBV30 to TRBJ1-5, with D possibly being TRBD1 (6 bases). This CDR3 region has 13 residues. Germline V CDR1 and CDR2: GTSNPN, SVGIG (reference sequence). Trimming removed 0 bases at V and 4 bases at J, with 7 bases between. CDR3 coding DNA: TGTGCCTGGAGTGTAGGGGGTAATCAGCCCCAGCATTTT. Amino acids: CAWSVGGNQPQHF.

V usage is TRBV27 and J usage is TRBJ2-3; TRBD2 matches at 11 bases. This CDR3 is built from 16 residues. V lost 5 bases and J lost 0; bases outside the gene matches: 4. Germline-derived CDR1 and CDR2 are MNHEY and SMNVEV (reference sequence). The chain's CDR3 is CASSQLAGASTDTQYF. The DNA for the CDR3 is TGTGCCAGCAGTCAACTAGCGGGAGCGAGCACAGATACGCAGTATTTT.

The V gene is TRBV5-4, the J gene TRBJ2-2, with a tentative D call TRBD1 (6 bases). V lost 5 bases, J lost 5 bases, and 16 bases lay in between. Germline-derived CDR1 and CDR2 are SGHNT and YYREEE (reference sequence). The length of the CDR3 is 15 residues. The CDR3 DNA reads TGTGCCAGCAGGGGTGAATTGGGGGCAACCGGGGAGCTGTTTTTT. This codes for CASRGELGATGELFF.

The CDR3: CASTTAHSYEQYF. For the CDR3, the DNA is TGTGCCAGCACCACAGCTCACTCCTACGAGCAGTACTTC. The chain uses TRBV25-1 and TRBJ2-7, with D hard to call. Germline V gene data show CDR1 as MGHDK and CDR2 as SYGVNS. There are 13 residues in the CDR3. The V end lost 7 bases, the J end lost 0 bases, and 10 bases lay between the germline ends.

The V call is TRBV28, the J call TRBJ1-2; 7 nucleotides match TRBD1. V lost 6 bases to trimming and J lost 5 bases; unmatched junction nucleotides: 9. The CDR3 has 14 residues. Germline V gives CDR1 MDHEN, CDR2 SYDVKM. The CDR3 DNA reads TGTGCCAGCAGACAAGGGGGCCCACGATATGGCTACACCTTC. Its translation is CASRQGGPRYGYTF.

V is TRBV2 and J is TRBJ1-2, with 8 bases identical to TRBD1. Germline CDR1 reads SNHLY; CDR2 reads FYNNEI. After removal of 6 bases from V and 8 bases from J, the junction contained 11 bases not matched to a gene. The CDR3 is 14 residues long. The CDR3 reads CASRNGQGVKGYTF. The CDR3 nucleotides are TGTGCCAGCAGAAACGGACAGGGTGTAAAAGGCTACACCTTC.

This clone came up once. The chain combines TRBV28 with TRBJ1-5, with 9 bases aligning to TRBD1. The CDR3 is 14 residues long. The germline CDR1 and CDR2 sequences are MDHEN and SYDVKM. Unmatched junction bases numbered 9, after V lost 10 bases and J lost 5 bases. The CDR3 reads CATFRQGGYQPQHF. The DNA of the CDR3 is TGTGCCACCTTTCGACAGGGGGGTTATCAGCCCCAGCATTTT. Together with reference TRBV28 and TRBJ1-5, the CDR3 gives the full variable domain: DVKVTQSSRYLVKRTGEKVFLECVQDMDHENMFWYRQDPGLGLRLIYFSYDVKMKEKGDIPEGYSVSREKKERFSLILESASTNQTSMYLCATFRQGGYQPQHFGDGTRLSIL.

The chain has TRBV18 and TRBJ2-7, with 7 bases matching TRBD2. V lost 6 bases and J lost 4; bases outside the gene matches: 9. The CDR3 covers 14 residues. Germline values: CDR1 KGHSH, CDR2 LQKENI. The CDR3 sequence: CASSLGGRGYEQYF. The CDR3 DNA reads TGTGCCAGCTCGCTCGGCGGGAGAGGATACGAGCAGTACTTC.

V is TRBV2 and J is TRBJ2-5; D gene uncertain. The ends were cut back, 2 bases at V and 1 base at J, with 11 bases in the middle. Germline V gene data show CDR1 as SNHLY and CDR2 as FYNNEI. There are 15 residues in the CDR3. The CDR3 loop reads CASSEFGSSQETQYF. The DNA of the CDR3 is TGTGCCAGCAGTGAATTCGGTAGCTCCCAAGAGACCCAGTACTTC.

This rearrangement joins TRBV4-2 to TRBJ1-3; possibly TRBD1 for D (5 bases). CDR3 length: 14 residues. Looked up from germline, CDR1 is LGHNA and CDR2 is YNFKEQ. V lost 6 bases and J lost 0, with 9 bases in between. The CDR3 nucleotides read TGTGCCAGCAGATCAGGGATCTCTGGAAACACCATATATTTT. This translates into CASRSGISGNTIYF.

J is TRBJ1-1 and V is TRBV27; the D is unclear. CDR3 size: 16 residues. Trimming took off 2 bases at V and 6 bases at J, with 19 bases between the two ends. CDR1 and CDR2 (germline): MNHEY, SMNVEV (reference sequence). The CDR3 spells CASSLGYRGLGAEAFF. CDR3 DNA sequence: TGTGCCAGCAGTTTAGGTTACCGGGGTCTGGGCGCTGAAGCTTTCTTT.

At least ten counts were recorded for this clone. This chain links TRBV10-3 with TRBJ2-7; D unresolved. Trimming removed 3 bases from V and 3 bases from J, with 6 bases in between. This CDR3 contains 12 residues. CDR1 is ENHRY and CDR2 is SYGVKD in the germline V gene. The CDR3 protein is CAISEAGYEQYF. The CDR3 DNA follows: TGTGCCATCAGTGAAGCCGGCTACGAGCAGTACTTC.

CDR3 sequence: CSADLNFGNEQFF. CDR3 DNA sequence: TGCAGCGCAGACTTGAATTTTGGGAATGAGCAGTTCTTC. The chain is built from TRBV29-1 and TRBJ2-1; D uncertain. The CDR3 is made up of 13 amino acids. The V end was cut by 7 bases, the J end by 7 bases, with 17 bases between. Germline V gives CDR1 SQVTM, CDR2 ANQGSEA.